A single sample is the source of the 15 T cell receptor beta chains below, sequenced in a study of blood T cell repertoires in COVID-19. Measured with immunoSEQ multiplex PCR; TCRdb has only the in-frame clones, and not every one. The sample has around 340,000 clones, about 88% seen once; the top ten hold about 0.94%. Material for sequencing was PBMCs or T cells enriched from blood (not recorded which). The source of these receptors is a woman in her 30s who had been exposed to COVID-19.

The chain uses TRBV6-5 and TRBJ2-5, with 12 nucleotides matching TRBD2. CDR3 length: 16 amino acids. With 2 bases clipped from V and 2 bases from J, the junction kept 3 bases outside the gene matches. CDR1 is MNHEY and CDR2 is SVGAGI in the germline V gene. In DNA, the CDR3 is TGTGCCAGCAGTTACCGACTAGCGGGAGTTCAAGAGACCCAGTACTTC. It translates to CASSYRLAGVQETQYF.

The chain has TRBV2 and TRBJ1-1; no firm D call. V gave up 1 base and J gave up 3 bases, with 9 bases separating them. Germline CDR1 is SNHLY and CDR2 is FYNNEI. The CDR3 is 14 amino acids. CDR3 DNA: TGTGCCAGCAGTGAAGTATCCGAGGACACTGAAGCTTTCTTT. Translation: CASSEVSEDTEAFF.

The V gene is TRBV6-6, the J gene TRBJ1-4, with 7 positions matching TRBD1. Trimming took 6 bases from V and 3 from J; bases not matched to a gene: 4. CDR1 is MNHNY and CDR2 is SVGAGI in the germline V gene (reference sequence). The length of the CDR3 is 14 residues. Here the CDR3 reads CASSRGTANEKLFF. CDR3 sequence (DNA): TGTGCCAGCAGCCGCGGGACAGCTAATGAAAAACTGTTTTTT.

The rearrangement links TRBV6-5 to TRBJ2-7, with 10 bases aligning to TRBD1. The germline CDR1 and CDR2 sequences are MNHEY and SVGAGI. V was pared by 6 bases and J by 6 bases, with 8 bases of the junction left unmatched. This CDR3 is 14 amino acids long. CDR3 in amino acids: CASSTRTGGSEQYF. The DNA for the CDR3 is TGTGCCAGCAGCACTCGGACAGGGGGAAGCGAGCAGTACTTC.

The V and J genes are TRBV5-5 and TRBJ2-5; D ambiguous. Per the germline V gene, CDR1 is SGHKS and CDR2 is YYEKEE (reference sequence). CDR3 length: 16 amino acids. Trimming left V 0 bases short and J 2 bases short, with 14 bases between. The CDR3, as DNA: TGTGCCAGCAGCTTGGCCAAGAGTGCGGCTCAAGAGACCCAGTACTTC. Translated, it gives CASSLAKSAAQETQYF.

The chain joins TRBV28 to TRBJ1-5, with D hard to call. This CDR3 region has 16 residues. The germline V gene encodes CDR1 MDHEN and CDR2 SYDVKM. Between the trimmed V and J ends, which lost 8 bases and 3 bases, there was a span of 20 bases. CDR3 sequence (DNA): TGTGCCAGCTGGGCCGCCGGGGAGGGAAACAATCAGCCCCAGCATTTT. This translates into CASWAAGEGNNQPQHF.

This rearrangement joins TRBV6-1 to TRBJ2-7, with 8 bases matching TRBD1. The CDR3 loop spans 14 amino acids. J lost 4 bases, V lost 2 bases, and 4 bases had no gene match. Germline CDR1 is MNHNS and CDR2 is SASEGT. CDR3 DNA: TGTGCCAGCAGTGAACCCACAGGGGGATACGAGCAGTACTTC. It translates to CASSEPTGGYEQYF.

V usage is TRBV12-3 or TRBV12-4 and J usage is TRBJ2-5; weak D call: TRBD1 (6 bases). This CDR3 is built from 12 residues. V was clipped by 3 bases and J by 5 bases, with 7 bases between them. CDR3 loop: CASSLQGETQYF. DNA for the CDR3: TGTGCCAGCAGTTTGCAGGGGGAGACCCAGTACTTC.

The V and J genes are TRBV28 and TRBJ2-5, with TRBD2 identical over 9 bases. CDR3 size: 15 residues. The germline CDR1 and CDR2 sequences are MDHEN and SYDVKM. J gave up 2 bases and V 6 bases, and 7 bases lay outside the gene matches. DNA for the CDR3: TGTGCCAGCAGCCTCGGACTAGCGATTCAAGAGACCCAGTACTTC. Amino acids: CASSLGLAIQETQYF.

The rearrangement joins TRBV28 to TRBJ2-7; D gene unclear. The germline V gene has CDR1 MDHEN and CDR2 SYDVKM. This CDR3 has 16 amino acids. V lost 5 bases to trimming and J lost 2 bases, with 19 bases between them. For the CDR3, the DNA is TGTGCCAGCAGTCCTTACGGAGCACCTGCGCCCTACGAGCAGTACTTC. It translates to CASSPYGAPAPYEQYF.

The chain carries TRBV15 and TRBJ2-7; 8 positions agree with TRBD2. V lost 0 bases, J lost 5 bases, and 9 bases stayed unmatched. This CDR3 spans 16 amino acids. Germline CDR1 LNHNV, CDR2 YYDKDF (reference sequence). The DNA for the CDR3 is TGTGCCACCAGCAGAGAAAGGCTAGCGGGCCGCGACGAGCAGTACTTC. Amino acids: CATSRERLAGRDEQYF.

This clone was observed once. V and J are TRBV7-9 and TRBJ1-2; possibly TRBD1 for D (6 bases). This CDR3 spans 15 amino acids. V was shortened by 3 bases and J by 1 base, with 12 bases between the two germline ends. Germline V gene sequence: CDR1 SEHNR, CDR2 FQNEAQ (reference sequence). The CDR3 region has the DNA TGTGCCAGCAGCTTTAAGGGGGAGATTAACTATGGCTACACCTTC. This translates into CASSFKGEINYGYTF. Drawing the rest from reference TRBV7-9 and TRBJ1-2, the complete variable domain is DTGVSQNPRHKITKRGQNVTFRCDPISEHNRLYWYRQTLGQGPEFLTYFQNEAQLEKSRLLSDRFSAERPKGSFSTLEIQRTEQGDSAMYLCASSFKGEINYGYTFGSGTRLTVV.

The chain couples TRBV9 to TRBJ2-2, with D tentatively TRBD2 (5 bases). The CDR3 sequence is 14 residues long. The V gene lost 5 bases and the J gene lost 1 base, with 9 bases spanning the gap. Germline CDR1 SGDLS, CDR2 YYNGEE. The CDR3 DNA sequence: TGTGCCAGCAGGACGGGATTGAACACCGGGGAGCTGTTTTTT. Its translation is CASRTGLNTGELFF.

The gene calls are TRBV10-3 and TRBJ1-1; 9 nucleotides align to TRBD1. This CDR3 contains 14 residues. Germline values: CDR1 ENHRY, CDR2 SYGVKD. J was trimmed by 2 bases and V by 7 bases; bases with no gene match: 5. This CDR3 reads CAIKPTGGNTEAFF. The DNA for the CDR3 is TGTGCCATCAAACCTACAGGGGGCAACACTGAAGCTTTCTTT.

The chain is built from TRBV5-8 and TRBJ1-2; D not resolved. The germline V gene has CDR1 SGHTS and CDR2 YDEGEE. The CDR3 covers 15 residues. V was trimmed by 2 bases and J by 1 base, leaving 12 bases between them. CDR3 sequence (DNA): TGTGCCAGCAGCTTTGACGGCGGCAATAACTATGGCTACACCTTC. Its protein product is CASSFDGGNNYGYTF.